The 6 T cell receptor beta chains given below trace back to one sample, sequenced in a study of blood T cell repertoires in COVID-19. Sequenced by immunoSEQ multiplex PCR; TCRdb stores in-frame clones only, minus some. The data show roughly 230,000 clones, about 85% seen once. Sequenced sample: peripheral blood. The receptors derive from a man aged 40-55 years with acute or convalescent COVID-19.

This chain joins TRBV4-1 and TRBJ1-2, with TRBD1 identical over 9 bases. The CDR3 has 16 amino acids. The V gene end was trimmed by 3 bases and the J gene end by 8 bases; junction bases not matched to a gene: 13. Germline CDR1 and CDR2: MGHRA and YSYEKL. CDR3 sequence (DNA): TGCGCCAGCAGCCAGGGGACAGGGAAGGAAGTGGGGGGCTACACCTTC. Translating gives CASSQGTGKEVGGYTF.

The chain combines TRBV9 with TRBJ2-5, with a possible D match to TRBD2 (5 bases). Germline loops: CDR1 SGDLS, CDR2 YYNGEE. The CDR3 is made up of 15 amino acids. Trimming removed 3 bases at V and 1 base at J, with 13 bases between. CDR3 loop: CASSALGLPQETQYF. CDR3 nucleotide sequence: TGTGCCAGCAGCGCCCTCGGACTGCCCCAAGAGACCCAGTACTTC.

This clone was counted a few times. This chain connects TRBV29-1 to TRBJ1-4, with D unclear. This CDR3 contains 13 residues. V was trimmed by 4 bases and J by 4 bases, leaving 10 bases between them. The germline V gene has CDR1 SQVTM and CDR2 ANQGSEA. The CDR3 sequence: CSVVSRGNEKLFF. The CDR3 region has the DNA TGCAGCGTTGTCTCCCGGGGTAATGAAAAACTGTTTTTT. The whole variable domain, remainder taken from reference TRBV29-1 and TRBJ1-4, is SAVISQKPSRDICQRGTSLTIQCQVDSQVTMMFWYRQQPGQSLTLIATANQGSEATYESGFVIDKFPISRPNLTFSTLTVSNMSPEDSSIYLCSVVSRGNEKLFFGSGTQLSVL.

This rearrangement joins TRBV15 to TRBJ2-3; D is ambiguous. Germline V CDR1 and CDR2: LNHNV, YYDKDF (reference sequence). Between the trimmed V and J ends, which lost 0 bases and 4 bases, there was a span of 11 bases. There are 15 residues in the CDR3. CDR3 in amino acids: CATSREWMGADTQYF. CDR3 nucleotides: TGTGCCACCAGCAGAGAATGGATGGGCGCAGATACGCAGTATTTT.

V and J are TRBV15 and TRBJ1-1, with D perhaps TRBD1 (6 bases). V shed 2 bases and J shed 4 bases, with 11 bases lying between them. This CDR3 has 14 residues. Germline assignment: CDR1 LNHNV and CDR2 YYDKDF (reference sequence). DNA for the CDR3: TGTGCCACCAGCAGACTTCGAGGGGGCACTGAAGCTTTCTTT. Translation: CATSRLRGGTEAFF.

The chain uses TRBV19 and TRBJ1-5, with TRBD1 identical over 8 bases. The CDR3 contains 14 residues. Germline trimming cut 10 bases from V and 6 bases from J; bases unmatched to any gene: 11. The V gene's germline CDR1 is LNHDA and CDR2 SQIVND (reference sequence). CDR3 in DNA: TGTGCCACCACACAGGGGGGAGTCGGTCAGCCCCAGCATTTT. Translation: CATTQGGVGQPQHF.